Each of the 31 T cell receptor beta chains below was sequenced from the same sample in a study of blood T cell repertoires in COVID-19. The data were produced by immunoSEQ multiplex PCR, yet TCRdb's version contains in-frame clones alone and is incomplete. The table lists about 100,000 clones, roughly nine tenths of them singletons. Sequenced: peripheral blood. The receptors here all came from a man in his fifties or sixties with active COVID-19.

The rearrangement uses TRBV11-2 and TRBJ2-7; D is perhaps TRBD2 (6 bases). V was shortened by 2 bases and J by 2 bases, with 25 bases between the two germline ends. There are 19 residues in the CDR3. Germline CDR1 and CDR2: SGHAT and FQNNGV. The CDR3 nucleotides are TGTGCCAGCAGCTTACGGATCCCCCAACCAGGAGGAGGGGCCTACGAGCAGTACTTC. It codes for CASSLRIPQPGGGAYEQYF. Variable domain in full (rest from reference TRBV11-2 and TRBJ2-7): EAGVAQSPRYKIIEKRQSVAFWCNPISGHATLYWYQQILGQGPKLLIQFQNNGVVDDSQLPKDRFSAERLKGVDSTLKIQPAKLEDSAVYLCASSLRIPQPGGGAYEQYFGPGTRLTVT.

The V call is TRBV3-1 (or the pseudogene TRBV3-2), the J call TRBJ2-1; D gene unclear. CDR1 and CDR2 (germline): LGHDT, YNNKEL (reference sequence). Trimming shortened V by 4 bases and J by 8 bases, and 6 bases separated the two germline ends. The CDR3 sequence is 11 residues long. The CDR3 sequence: CASSLSHEQFF. The CDR3 DNA reads TGTGCCAGCAGCCTTAGCCATGAGCAGTTCTTC.

This clone was counted only a few times. The chain has TRBV18 and TRBJ1-3; maybe TRBD1 (6 bases). CDR3 size: 16 residues. Germline lookup yields CDR1 KGHSH and CDR2 LQKENI. V gave up 5 bases and J gave up 0 bases, with 14 bases separating them. In DNA, the CDR3 is TGTGCCAGCTCAGAACCAGGACAGAGCTCTGGAAACACCATATATTTT. This sequence encodes CASSEPGQSSGNTIYF.

This clone was counted a single time. CDR3 region: CASSSSGSYEQYV. The CDR3 DNA is TGTGCCAGCAGCTCCAGCGGGTCCTACGAGCAGTACGTC. V is TRBV5-6 and J is TRBJ2-7, with D maybe TRBD2 (6 bases). The germline CDR1 and CDR2 sequences are SGHDT and YYEEEE. V was cut by 3 bases and J by 1 base, with 8 bases left in between. The CDR3 sequence is 13 residues long.

The V and J genes are TRBV19 and TRBJ2-2; 14 bases align to TRBD2. The V and J ends lost 6 bases and 0 bases, in that order; junction bases with no gene match: 12. The CDR3 length is 20 residues. Germline V lookup: CDR1 LNHDA, CDR2 SQIVND (reference sequence). CDR3 DNA sequence: TGTGCCAGTAGGGGACTAGCGGGGGCCACCGCACAGGCGAACACCGGGGAGCTGTTTTTT. It specifies CASRGLAGATAQANTGELFF. Full variable domain (missing parts from reference TRBV19 and TRBJ2-2): DGGITQSPKYLFRKEGQNVTLSCEQNLNHDAMYWYRQDPGQGLRLIYYSQIVNDFQKGDIAEGYSVSREKKESFPLTVTSAQKNPTAFYLCASRGLAGATAQANTGELFFGEGSRLTVL.

V and J are TRBV7-2 and TRBJ1-4; maybe TRBD1 (5 bases). Trimming cost V 4 bases and J 8 bases, with 11 bases left between them. Germline CDR1 and CDR2: SGHTA and FQGNSA. The CDR3 is 13 amino acids. The CDR3 loop is CASSSGLGEKLFF. DNA for the CDR3: TGTGCCAGCAGCTCGGGACTTGGCGAAAAACTGTTTTTT. Full variable domain (missing parts from reference TRBV7-2 and TRBJ1-4): GAGVSQSPSNKVTEKGKDVELRCDPISGHTALYWYRQSLGQGLEFLIYFQGNSAPDKSGLPSDRFSAERTGGSVSTLTIQRTQQEDSAVYLCASSSGLGEKLFFGSGTQLSVL.

The chain has TRBV27 and TRBJ2-2; maybe TRBD1 (6 bases). CDR3 length: 14 residues. Germline V gene lookup returns CDR1 MNHEY and CDR2 SMNVEV (reference sequence). V shed 7 bases and J shed 5 bases, with 14 bases lying between them. For the CDR3, the DNA is TGTGCCAGCATCCCTCTCAGGGGAACCGGGGAGCTGTTTTTT. It specifies CASIPLRGTGELFF.

V usage is TRBV6-5 and J usage is TRBJ2-2; TRBD1 matches at 9 bases. V was pared by 10 bases and J by 4 bases, with 7 bases of the junction left unmatched. This CDR3 is built from 14 residues. CDR1 MNHEY and CDR2 SVGAGI come from the germline V gene. In nucleotides, the CDR3 is TGTGCCACGAGGACAGGGGTGGTCACCGGGGAGCTGTTTTTT. It codes for CATRTGVVTGELFF.

This chain joins TRBV6-5 and TRBJ1-5; 10 nucleotides match TRBD1. V was pared by 6 bases and J by 5 bases, with 7 bases of the junction left unmatched. Germline V gene lookup returns CDR1 MNHEY and CDR2 SVGAGI. The CDR3 runs to 15 residues. CDR3 sequence (DNA): TGTGCCAGCAGATTTACCGGGACAGGGGATCAGCCCCAGCATTTT. Its protein product is CASRFTGTGDQPQHF.

This chain links TRBV18 with TRBJ1-2, with TRBD1 matching over 7 bases. In germline, CDR1 is KGHSH, CDR2 LQKENI. The CDR3 loop spans 15 amino acids. V lost 4 bases and J lost 3; bases outside the gene matches: 8. CDR3 in amino acids: CASSRRQGSDYGYTF. The CDR3 DNA reads as TGTGCCAGCTCACGGAGACAGGGTAGCGACTATGGCTACACCTTC.

The J gene is TRBJ1-1, the V gene TRBV5-6; 8 bases fit TRBD1. Per germline, CDR1 SGHDT and CDR2 YYEEEE. Trimming took 4 bases from V and 5 from J; bases not matched to a gene: 10. This CDR3 is built from 15 residues. Here the CDR3 reads CASSPPGQEDTEAFF. CDR3 bases: TGTGCCAGCAGCCCCCCGGGACAGGAAGATACTGAAGCTTTCTTT. The entire variable domain, with the rest obtained from reference TRBV5-6 and TRBJ1-1, is as follows: DAGVTQSPTHLIKTRGQQVTLRCSPKSGHDTVSWYQQALGQGPQFIFQYYEEEERQRGNFPDRFSGHQFPNYSSELNVNALLLGDSALYLCASSPPGQEDTEAFFGQGTRLTVV.

J is TRBJ1-1 and V is TRBV12-3 or TRBV12-4; D is perhaps TRBD1 (5 bases). The V end was cut by 6 bases, the J end by 7 bases, with 12 bases between. The CDR3 runs 12 residues. The CDR3 coding sequence is TGTGCCAGCAGCCCCCTGGGGGGTGAAGCTTTCTTT. The encoded protein is CASSPLGGEAFF.

The chain links TRBV5-1 to TRBJ2-2, with D hard to call. Looked up from germline, CDR1 is SGHRS and CDR2 is YFSETQ. V gave up 5 bases and J gave up 9 bases, with 14 bases separating them. The CDR3 extends over 13 amino acids. The CDR3 loop reads CASRRFRTRELFF. The CDR3 nucleotides read TGCGCCAGCAGGCGATTCCGAACCCGGGAGCTGTTTTTT.

The chain is built from TRBV27 and TRBJ1-5, with 9 nucleotides matching TRBD1. The CDR3 runs to 17 residues. Looked up from germline, CDR1 is MNHEY and CDR2 is SMNVEV (reference sequence). Losses at the gene ends were 0 bases for V and 1 base for J; bases not matched to a gene: 4. CDR3 DNA sequence: TGTGCCAGCAGTTTATCTTGGACAGGGGCCAGCAATCAGCCCCAGCATTTT. This encodes CASSLSWTGASNQPQHF.

The chain couples TRBV18 to TRBJ2-5, with 10 bases lining up with TRBD1. V dropped 5 bases and J dropped 5; count of bases not matched to a gene: 2. This CDR3 spans 13 amino acids. Germline assignment: CDR1 KGHSH and CDR2 LQKENI. Here the CDR3 reads CASSEGQGETQYF. In DNA form, the CDR3 reads TGTGCCAGCTCAGAGGGACAGGGGGAGACCCAGTACTTC.

The chain employs TRBV25-1 and TRBJ2-5; TRBD2 might be the D (5 bases). V lost 0 bases and J lost 0, with 8 bases in between. The CDR3 covers 15 residues. Germline CDR1 MGHDK, CDR2 SYGVNS. The CDR3 protein is CASSEYRGNQETQYF. The DNA of the CDR3 is TGTGCCAGCAGTGAATATCGAGGGAACCAAGAGACCCAGTACTTC.

This chain joins TRBV6-4 and TRBJ1-2; D not resolved. CDR3 length: 16 amino acids. Germline assignment: CDR1 MRHNA and CDR2 SNTAGT. Trimming left V 1 base short and J 4 bases short, with 16 bases between. The CDR3 bases are TGTGCCAGCAGTGACTTCCGACTACCGCTCGGCTATGGCTACACCTTC. Its translation is CASSDFRLPLGYGYTF.

The chain links TRBV4-2 to TRBJ1-1; a possible D gene is TRBD1 (6 bases). This CDR3 is built from 15 residues. Germline assignment: CDR1 LGHNA and CDR2 YNFKEQ. The V end lost 0 bases, the J end lost 4 bases, and 12 bases lay between the germline ends. In nucleotides, the CDR3 is TGTGCCAGCAGCCAAGATTTGATAGGGGGCACTGAAGCTTTCTTT. This gives the protein CASSQDLIGGTEAFF.

The chain has TRBV30 and TRBJ2-5; the D is unclear. V dropped 6 bases and J dropped 5 bases, with 16 bases sitting between them. CDR3 length: 13 amino acids. CDR1 is GTSNPN, CDR2 SVGIG, per germline (reference sequence). DNA for the CDR3: TGTGCCTGCGACCTCCAGGTTTCGGAGACCCAGTACTTC. This encodes CACDLQVSETQYF. Combining the CDR3 with reference TRBV30 and TRBJ2-5 gives the whole variable domain SQTIHQWPATLVQPVGSPLSLECTVEGTSNPNLYWYRQAAGRGLQLLFYSVGIGQISSEVPQNLSASRPQDRQFILSSKKLLLSDSGFYLCACDLQVSETQYFGPGTRLLVL.

This rearrangement joins TRBV2 to TRBJ1-4; D call uncertain. This CDR3 spans 14 amino acids. V lost 2 bases and J 1 base, leaving 5 bases between the germline ends. Germline V gene lookup returns CDR1 SNHLY and CDR2 FYNNEI. This CDR3 reads CASSERGTNEKLFF. The CDR3 DNA reads TGTGCCAGCAGTGAACGAGGAACTAATGAAAAACTGTTTTTT.

This clone showed up just once. The rearrangement joins TRBV3-1 (or the pseudogene TRBV3-2) to TRBJ2-1, with 15 nucleotides matching TRBD2. V was clipped by 4 bases and J by 6 bases; unmatched bases: 10. The germline gives CDR1 LGHDT, CDR2 YNNKEL (reference sequence). CDR3 length: 18 residues. CDR3 protein: CASSLPGLAGGRTNEQFF. CDR3 nucleotides: TGTGCCAGCAGCCTTCCGGGACTAGCGGGGGGAAGAACCAATGAGCAGTTCTTC.

The chain joins TRBV24-1 to TRBJ2-3, with 8 bases lining up with TRBD1. The CDR3 extends over 14 amino acids. V lost 6 bases to trimming and J lost 6 bases; unmatched junction nucleotides: 7. From germline, CDR1 is KGHDR and CDR2 SFDVKD. The CDR3 here is CATSYTGGGDTQYF. The CDR3 DNA reads TGTGCCACCAGTTACACAGGGGGTGGGGATACGCAGTATTTT.

About this clone: The sample holds other DNA sequences that translate to the same CDR3. The V gene is TRBV3-1 (or the pseudogene TRBV3-2), the J gene TRBJ1-5; no firm D call. The V end lost 1 base, the J end lost 3 bases, and 4 bases lay between the germline ends. The CDR3 spans 13 residues. The germline V gene encodes CDR1 LGHDT and CDR2 YNNKEL (reference sequence). The CDR3 protein is CASSQGDNQPQHF. In DNA, the CDR3 is TGTGCCAGCAGCCAAGGAGACAATCAGCCCCAGCATTTT.

The gene calls are TRBV19 and TRBJ2-3, with TRBD2 matching over 8 bases. V dropped 4 bases and J dropped 6; count of bases not matched to a gene: 12. The germline V gene has CDR1 LNHDA and CDR2 SQIVND (reference sequence). The CDR3 is 16 residues long. CDR3 bases: TGTGCCAGTAGTAAAGTCGCCCGGGCGGGAGGTGATACGCAGTATTTT. This encodes CASSKVARAGGDTQYF.

The V gene is TRBV5-1, the J gene TRBJ2-5; 15 bases align to TRBD2. The CDR3 loop spans 15 amino acids. Germline V lookup: CDR1 SGHRS, CDR2 YFSETQ. The V and J ends lost 6 bases and 4 bases, in that order; junction bases with no gene match: 4. The CDR3 region is CASIGLAGGRETQYF. For the CDR3, the DNA is TGCGCCAGCATAGGACTAGCGGGAGGGCGAGAGACCCAGTACTTC. The whole variable domain, filled in from reference TRBV5-1 and TRBJ2-5, reads KAGVTQTPRYLIKTRGQQVTLSCSPISGHRSVSWYQQTPGQGLQFLFEYFSETQRNKGNFPGRFSGRQFSNSRSEMNVSTLELGDSALYLCASIGLAGGRETQYFGPGTRLLVL.

V and J are TRBV5-1 and TRBJ2-5, with 7 bases matching TRBD2. The germline V gene encodes CDR1 SGHRS and CDR2 YFSETQ. V trimming: 5 bases; J trimming: 2 bases; junction bases outside the gene matches: 6. The CDR3 contains 14 residues. CDR3 in DNA: TGCGCCAGCAGTACGGGGGGAACACAAGAGACCCAGTACTTC. Its protein product is CASSTGGTQETQYF.

V is TRBV18 and J is TRBJ2-1; D may be TRBD1 (6 bases). The CDR3 contains 12 residues. Between the trimmed V and J ends, which lost 2 bases and 15 bases, there was a span of 14 bases. From germline, CDR1 is KGHSH and CDR2 LQKENI. CDR3 loop: CASSPNRVQGFF. The CDR3 DNA reads as TGTGCCAGCTCACCAAACAGGGTTCAGGGGTTCTTC.

The V gene is TRBV14, the J gene TRBJ2-3; 7 positions match TRBD2. V lost 1 base, J lost 3 bases, and 7 bases stayed unmatched. Germline V gene lookup returns CDR1 SGHDN and CDR2 FVKESK. The CDR3 sequence is 16 residues long. CDR3 sequence: CASSQGGRASTDTQYF. As DNA, the CDR3 is TGTGCCAGCAGCCAAGGGGGGAGGGCCAGTACAGATACGCAGTATTTT.

The rearrangement links TRBV11-2 to TRBJ2-1; D gene ambiguous. This CDR3 spans 16 amino acids. Germline CDR1 SGHAT, CDR2 FQNNGV. V was cut by 2 bases and J by 0 bases, with 11 bases left in between. The CDR3 DNA follows: TGTGCCAGCAGCTTAAATTTGGAGACCTCCTACAATGAGCAGTTCTTC. Its protein product is CASSLNLETSYNEQFF.

CDR3 in DNA: TGTGCCAGCAGTCCCAGGGAGGAAGCTGGCTACACCTTC. Translation: CASSPREEAGYTF. The chain uses TRBV27 and TRBJ1-2, with D perhaps matching TRBD1 (5 bases). The CDR3 length is 13 residues. V lost 5 bases and J lost 7, with 14 bases in between. Germline CDR1 reads MNHEY; CDR2 reads SMNVEV (reference sequence).

The rearrangement joins TRBV10-1 to TRBJ1-2; 8 nucleotides agree with TRBD1. Germline lookup yields CDR1 WNHNN and CDR2 SYGVQD (reference sequence). The CDR3 length is 13 residues. V lost 5 bases, J lost 7 bases, and 6 bases stayed unmatched. The CDR3 reads CASSSDRAAGYTF. Here the CDR3 DNA reads TGCGCCAGCAGTTCGGACAGGGCGGCTGGCTACACCTTC.